This T cell receptor (beta chain) is drawn from a study of OX40 agonist ivuxolimab in advanced cancers. Study-level background: All patients had ivuxolimab intravenously every 2 weeks at 0.01 to 10 mg/kg. From roughly 20 to 85 years was the age range, with a mean of around 56 years, and around 84% were male.

Trimming pared 3 bases from V and 2 bases from J, leaving 15 bases between. Germline CDR1 reads SGDLS; CDR2 reads YYNGEE. This CDR3 contains 15 residues. Sequenced by immunoSEQ multiplex PCR; TCRdb stores in-frame clones only, minus some. The data show some 150,000 clones, about 92% seen once. The chain carries TRBV9 and TRBJ2-7; D assignment may be TRBD1 or TRBD2 (7 bases each). The clonotype was recovered from an adult with an advanced solid tumor such as melanoma, head and neck, liver or kidney cancer. Sequencing used CD4+ or CD8+ T cells sorted from blood, obtained in a trial of the OX40 agonist ivuxolimab. The CDR3 is CASSAQAGQPYEQYF. CDR3 sequence (DNA): TGTGCCAGCAGCGCCCAAGCGGGACAGCCCTACGAGCAGTACTTC.